A selection of T cell receptor beta chains follows, all from one sample in a study of blood T cells in healthy people across ages. TCRdb itself ran the 5' RACE reads through MiXCR, one entry per CDR3 protein. The table has around 970,000 distinct CDR3 sequences, roughly 51% seen once. The specimen sequenced was blood. The receptors come from a woman in her sixties or seventies in good health. The CDR3 runs from the conserved cysteine through the conserved F or W. D genes are given only for firm matches. Only part of the rows carry a size: once, few, many, or a class if the clone is expanded.

J gene,D gene,clone size,V gene,CDR3 DNA,CDR3 protein
TRBJ1-2,NA,NA,TRBV9,TGTGCCAGCAGCGTCAACTCGGGGGGGCATGGCTACACCTTC,CASSVNSGGHGYTF
TRBJ2-3,NA,few,TRBV24-1,TGTGCCACCAGAGACAGGCGAGATACGCAGTATTTT,CATRDRRDTQYF
TRBJ2-3,NA,few,TRBV7-2,TGTGCCAGCAGCTTAGATATAGATACGCAGTATTTT,CASSLDIDTQYF
TRBJ2-7,TRBD1,once,TRBV6-1,TGTGCCAGCACCTATCGGGACAGGGGCAGTGACTACAATGAGCAGTACTTC,CASTYRDRGSDYNEQYF
TRBJ2-5,TRBD1,NA,TRBV24-1,TGTGCCACCGGTGATGGGGACAGAGAGACCCAGTACTTC,CATGDGDRETQYF
TRBJ2-2,NA,NA,TRBV7-2,TGTGCCGGCAGCAACAGTAGGAGGACCGGGGAGCTGTTTTTT,CAGSNSRRTGELFF
TRBJ1-5,NA,NA,TRBV6-5,TGTGCCAGCATCTTGTATAGCAATCAGCCCCAGCATTTT,CASILYSNQPQHF
TRBJ2-3,TRBD2,few,TRBV7-2,TGTGCCAGCAGCTTAGCTTTTCGGACTAGAGTCACAGATACGCAGTATTTT,CASSLAFRTRVTDTQYF
TRBJ2-5,TRBD2,NA,TRBV29-1,TGCAGCCGACTCAGCGGGAGCTGGTGCCAAGAGACCCAGTACTTC,CSRLSGSWCQETQYF
TRBJ2-7,TRBD2,NA,TRBV12-3/TRBV12-4,TGTGCCAGCAGCGAAACCGGGACTAGGGCCGGGGAGCAGTACTTC,CASSETGTRAGEQYF
TRBJ2-1,NA,NA,TRBV28,TGTGCCAGCAGTTTATCCGGGACCGCTATCAATGAGCAGTTCTTC,CASSLSGTAINEQFF
TRBJ2-5,NA,NA,TRBV27,TGTGCCAGCAGTTTATTCGGGGCTTGGTTGGAGACCCAGTACTTC,CASSLFGAWLETQYF
TRBJ2-2,TRBD1,NA,TRBV5-1,TGCGCCAGCAGCTTAGGACAGGGGGCGTTCACCGGGGAGCTGTTTTTT,CASSLGQGAFTGELFF
TRBJ2-1,NA,NA,TRBV29-1,TGCAGCGCCCACCCGGTCCTGTCCTCCTACAATGAGCAGTTCTTC,CSAHPVLSSYNEQFF
TRBJ2-1,NA,NA,TRBV11-2,TGTGCCAGCAGCTTAGGACCTCGCATTATACTCAATGAGCAGTTCTTC,CASSLGPRIILNEQFF
TRBJ1-5,NA,NA,TRBV6-1,TGTGCCAGCAGTGAAGTGTCTGGGGTGCGGGGAATGTATCATCAGCCCCAGCATTTT,CASSEVSGVRGMYHQPQHF
TRBJ2-1,NA,few,TRBV7-8,TGTGCCAGCAGCCCAGGGGGGGGAGTGGGCAATGAGCAGTTCTTC,CASSPGGGVGNEQFF
TRBJ2-5,TRBD1,few,TRBV27,TGTGCCAGCAGAGTTCTTACAGGGGGCCTCGAGACCCAGTACTTC,CASRVLTGGLETQYF
TRBJ2-2,TRBD1,once,TRBV11-2,TGTGCCAGCAGCCCTGACTCAGGGGGACCGAACACCGGGGAGCTGTTTTTT,CASSPDSGGPNTGELFF
TRBJ1-2,NA,NA,TRBV20-1,TGCAGTGCTAGAGATCGGGGAGGGGGAGATGGCTACACCTTC,CSARDRGGGDGYTF
TRBJ2-2,NA,NA,TRBV5-1,TGCGCCAGCAGCTTCGGGGCCGCGGGCACCGGGGAGCTGTTTTTT,CASSFGAAGTGELFF
TRBJ2-3,NA,NA,TRBV4-3,TGCGCCAGCAGCCAAGCGGGAGAGGTAGATACGCAGTATTTT,CASSQAGEVDTQYF
TRBJ2-7,NA,NA,TRBV20-1,TGCAGTGCTAGAGATAGGGGGGCCTCCTACGAGCAGTACTTC,CSARDRGASYEQYF
TRBJ2-7,NA,NA,TRBV28,TGTGCCAGCAGTCCCTGGGACCCTAACTACGAGCAGTACTTC,CASSPWDPNYEQYF
TRBJ2-7,TRBD2,NA,TRBV11-2,TGTGCCAGCAGCCCCCCCGGACTAGTAATCCGGGAGCAGTACTTC,CASSPPGLVIREQYF
TRBJ2-2,NA,NA,TRBV12-3/TRBV12-4,TGTGCCAGCAGTTTTGATAGGGTTACCGGGGAGCTGTTTTTT,CASSFDRVTGELFF
TRBJ2-6,NA,few,TRBV10-3,TGTGCCATCAGTGGAGAGTCTAACCCTTCGACTGGGGCCAGCGTCCTGACTTTC,CAISGESNPSTGASVLTF
TRBJ1-3,NA,NA,TRBV7-2,TGTGCCAGCAGCTTAGGACGGCCTCTCTCGGGAAACACCATATATTTT,CASSLGRPLSGNTIYF
TRBJ1-3,TRBD1,NA,TRBV7-2,TGTGCCAGCAGCTTGAAGGGGGCTTATGGAAACACCATATATTTT,CASSLKGAYGNTIYF
TRBJ2-1,NA,NA,TRBV29-1,TGCAGCGCGGAGGGGAGTCCCTACAATGAGCAGTTCTTC,CSAEGSPYNEQFF
TRBJ2-3,TRBD2,NA,TRBV9,TGTGCCAGCAGCGGAGGCGGGACTAGCGCGCAGTATTTT,CASSGGGTSAQYF
TRBJ2-3,TRBD2,many,TRBV10-3,TGTGCCATCAGTAAAGGAGGCAGGGCGGGAGTAAAGGGCACAGATACGCAGTATTTT,CAISKGGRAGVKGTDTQYF
TRBJ2-3,NA,few,TRBV20-1,TGCAGTGCTAGCGCGGCGGAGCCATCCGCAGATACGCAGTATTTT,CSASAAEPSADTQYF
TRBJ2-7,TRBD1,NA,TRBV28,TGTGCCAGCAGTTCCCCGACAGGGGTTACCTACGAGCAGTACTTC,CASSSPTGVTYEQYF
TRBJ1-1,NA,NA,TRBV10-1,TGCGCCAGCAGTGAGAAGGGAATCACTGAAGCTTTCTTT,CASSEKGITEAFF
TRBJ2-5,NA,few,TRBV27,TGTGCCAGCAAGGAGGGTCAGACCCAGTACTTC,CASKEGQTQYF
TRBJ1-4,NA,NA,TRBV28,TGTGCCAGCAGGGTACAGTTTAATGAAAAACTGTTTTTT,CASRVQFNEKLFF
TRBJ2-3,NA,few,TRBV6-5,TGTGCCAGCAGTTACGGCAGGATACCTAGCACAGATACGCAGTATTTT,CASSYGRIPSTDTQYF
TRBJ2-1,TRBD2,NA,TRBV4-1,TGCGCCAGCAGCCAAGGAGCTGCGGGAGAGTACAATGAGCAGTTCTTC,CASSQGAAGEYNEQFF
TRBJ2-5,TRBD1,NA,TRBV4-1,TGCGCCAGCAGCCTCCCAGGACAGGTTGAGACCCAGTACTTC,CASSLPGQVETQYF
TRBJ2-5,NA,NA,TRBV20-1,TGCAGTGCTAGGTTCGACAGCGTCCAAGAGACCCAGTACTTC,CSARFDSVQETQYF
TRBJ2-3,NA,NA,TRBV7-2,TGTGCCAGCAGGCCGACAGGGACTACGCTGTATTTT,CASRPTGTTLYF